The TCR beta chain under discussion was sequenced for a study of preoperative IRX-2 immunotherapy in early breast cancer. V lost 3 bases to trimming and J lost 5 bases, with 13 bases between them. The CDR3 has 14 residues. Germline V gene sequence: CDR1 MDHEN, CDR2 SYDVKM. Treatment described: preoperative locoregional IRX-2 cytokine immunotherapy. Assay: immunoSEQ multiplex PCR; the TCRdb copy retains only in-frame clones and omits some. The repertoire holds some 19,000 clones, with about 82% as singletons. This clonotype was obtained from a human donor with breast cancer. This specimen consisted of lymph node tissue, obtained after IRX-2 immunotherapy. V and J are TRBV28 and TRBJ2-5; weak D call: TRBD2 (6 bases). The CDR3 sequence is CASSFQLAGETQYF. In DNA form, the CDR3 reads TGTGCCAGCAGTTTTCAACTAGCCGGGGAGACCCAGTACTTC.